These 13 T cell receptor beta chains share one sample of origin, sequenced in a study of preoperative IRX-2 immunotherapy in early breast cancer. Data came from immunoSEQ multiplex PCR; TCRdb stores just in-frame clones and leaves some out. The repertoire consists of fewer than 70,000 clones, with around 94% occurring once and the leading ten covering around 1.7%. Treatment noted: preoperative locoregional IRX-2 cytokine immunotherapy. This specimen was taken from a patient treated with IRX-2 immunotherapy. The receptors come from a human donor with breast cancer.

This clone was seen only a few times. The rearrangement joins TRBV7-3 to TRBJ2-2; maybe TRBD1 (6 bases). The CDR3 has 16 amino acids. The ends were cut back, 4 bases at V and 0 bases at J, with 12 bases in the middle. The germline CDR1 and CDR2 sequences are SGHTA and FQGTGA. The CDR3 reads CASSYLPGANTGELFF. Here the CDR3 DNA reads TGTGCCAGCAGCTATCTGCCAGGGGCGAACACCGGGGAGCTGTTTTTT.

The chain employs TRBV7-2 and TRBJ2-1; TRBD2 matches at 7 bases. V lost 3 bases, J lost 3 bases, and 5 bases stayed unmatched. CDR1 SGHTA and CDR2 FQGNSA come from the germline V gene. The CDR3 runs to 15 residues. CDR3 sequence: CASSFEAGRYNEQFF. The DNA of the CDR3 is TGTGCCAGCAGCTTTGAAGCGGGACGCTACAATGAGCAGTTCTTC.

The CDR3 loop reads CASSSDYLETQYF. The CDR3 DNA reads TGTGCCAGCAGCTCTGACTATCTGGAGACCCAGTACTTC. V gene TRBV7-3 combines with J gene TRBJ2-5, with TRBD2 as a possible D gene (5 bases). The CDR3 is 13 residues long. Germline V gene sequence: CDR1 SGHTA, CDR2 FQGTGA. Between the trimmed V and J ends, which lost 4 bases and 5 bases, there was a span of 11 bases.

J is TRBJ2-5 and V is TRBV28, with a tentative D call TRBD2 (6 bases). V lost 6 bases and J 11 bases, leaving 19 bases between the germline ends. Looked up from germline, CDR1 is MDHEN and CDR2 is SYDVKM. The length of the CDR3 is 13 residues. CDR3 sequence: CASSGSHSGEQYF. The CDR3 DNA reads TGTGCCAGCAGCGGATCCCATAGCGGAGAGCAGTACTTC.

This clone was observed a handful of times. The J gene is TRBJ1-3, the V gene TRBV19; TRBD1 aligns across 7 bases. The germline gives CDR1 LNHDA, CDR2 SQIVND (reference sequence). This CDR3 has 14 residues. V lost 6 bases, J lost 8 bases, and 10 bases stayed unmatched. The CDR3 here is CASRRDSTRDTIYF. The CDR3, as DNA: TGTGCCAGTAGAAGGGACAGCACCCGAGACACCATATATTTT.

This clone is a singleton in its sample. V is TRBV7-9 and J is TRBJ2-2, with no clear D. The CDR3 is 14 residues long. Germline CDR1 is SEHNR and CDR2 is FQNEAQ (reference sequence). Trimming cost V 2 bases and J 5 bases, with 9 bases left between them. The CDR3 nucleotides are TGTGCCAGCAGCTTATTAGTAGTTACCGGGGAGCTGTTTTTT. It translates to CASSLLVVTGELFF.

CDR3 sequence (DNA): TGCGCCAGCAGCCAATACTGGGTAGGACAGGGGCCCCAAAGGGATGAAAAACTGTTTTTT. It codes for CASSQYWVGQGPQRDEKLFF. The chain joins TRBV4-3 to TRBJ1-4, with 9 positions matching TRBD1. The CDR3 length is 20 residues. V shed 2 bases, J shed 6 bases, and the junction held 19 bases outside the gene matches. Germline CDR1 and CDR2: LGHNA and YSLEER.

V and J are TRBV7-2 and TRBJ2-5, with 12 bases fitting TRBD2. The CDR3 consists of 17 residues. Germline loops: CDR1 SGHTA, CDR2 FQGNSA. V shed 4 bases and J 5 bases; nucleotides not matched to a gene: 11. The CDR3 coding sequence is TGTGCCAGCAGCTCAATGACTAGCGGGGGCCGGGGGGAGACCCAGTACTTC. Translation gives CASSSMTSGGRGETQYF.

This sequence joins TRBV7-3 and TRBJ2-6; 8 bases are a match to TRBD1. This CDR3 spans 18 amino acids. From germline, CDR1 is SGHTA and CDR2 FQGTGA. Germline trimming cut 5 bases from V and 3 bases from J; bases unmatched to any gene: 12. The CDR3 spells CASSLLPQGAVGANVLTF. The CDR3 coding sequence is TGTGCCAGCAGCCTTCTCCCCCAGGGGGCTGTTGGGGCCAACGTCCTGACTTTC.

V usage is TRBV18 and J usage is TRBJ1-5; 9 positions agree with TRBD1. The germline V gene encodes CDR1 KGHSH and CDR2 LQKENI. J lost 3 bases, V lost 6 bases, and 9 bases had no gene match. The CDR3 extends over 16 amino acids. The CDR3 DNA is TGTGCCAGCTCTTACGGACAGGGGATGGCCAATCAGCCCCAGCATTTT. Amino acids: CASSYGQGMANQPQHF.

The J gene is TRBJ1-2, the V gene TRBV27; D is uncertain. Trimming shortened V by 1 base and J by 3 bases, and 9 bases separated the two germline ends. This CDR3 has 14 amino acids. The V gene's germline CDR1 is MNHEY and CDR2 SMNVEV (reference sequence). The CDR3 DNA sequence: TGTGCCAGCAGTTTATATGGGGTCGACTATGGCTACACCTTC. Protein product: CASSLYGVDYGYTF.

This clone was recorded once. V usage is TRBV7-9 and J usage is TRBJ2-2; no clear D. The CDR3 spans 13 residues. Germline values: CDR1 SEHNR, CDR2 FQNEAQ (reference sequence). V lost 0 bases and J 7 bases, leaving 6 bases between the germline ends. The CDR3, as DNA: TGTGCCAGCAGCTTAGCGCCGGGCGGGGAGCTGTTTTTT. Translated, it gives CASSLAPGGELFF.

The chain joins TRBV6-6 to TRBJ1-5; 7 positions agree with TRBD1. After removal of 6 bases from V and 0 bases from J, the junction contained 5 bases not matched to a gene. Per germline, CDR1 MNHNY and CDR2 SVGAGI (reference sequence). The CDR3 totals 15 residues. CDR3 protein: CASRHDRDSNQPQHF. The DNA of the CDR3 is TGTGCCAGCAGACACGACAGGGATAGCAATCAGCCCCAGCATTTT.